This T cell receptor beta chain is from a study of cytotoxic CD8 clonotypes in ibrutinib-treated CLL. Profiling relied on immunoSEQ multiplex PCR, and the TCRdb table lists in-frame clones only, not all of them. Of over 150,000 clones listed, over 55% are singletons. This clone was seen more than once but under ten times. Its antigen is not identified. Germline CDR1 SGHTA, CDR2 FQGNSA. This CDR3 region has 16 residues. V dropped 1 base and J dropped 7 bases, with 19 bases sitting between them. Findings and caveats of the study: Baseline clonality, higher than in age-matched healthy donors, tracked circulating CD8+ T-cell counts.

The TCR comes from a human donor with chronic lymphocytic leukemia. The material was PBMCs, obtained after 24 months of ibrutinib treatment. This chain uses TRBV7-2 with TRBJ1-2, with D possibly being TRBD1 (6 bases). The CDR3 DNA reads as TGTGCCAGCAGCTTAGTTTCCCCCACAGGGTTGTCTGGCTACACCTTC. Protein product: CASSLVSPTGLSGYTF.